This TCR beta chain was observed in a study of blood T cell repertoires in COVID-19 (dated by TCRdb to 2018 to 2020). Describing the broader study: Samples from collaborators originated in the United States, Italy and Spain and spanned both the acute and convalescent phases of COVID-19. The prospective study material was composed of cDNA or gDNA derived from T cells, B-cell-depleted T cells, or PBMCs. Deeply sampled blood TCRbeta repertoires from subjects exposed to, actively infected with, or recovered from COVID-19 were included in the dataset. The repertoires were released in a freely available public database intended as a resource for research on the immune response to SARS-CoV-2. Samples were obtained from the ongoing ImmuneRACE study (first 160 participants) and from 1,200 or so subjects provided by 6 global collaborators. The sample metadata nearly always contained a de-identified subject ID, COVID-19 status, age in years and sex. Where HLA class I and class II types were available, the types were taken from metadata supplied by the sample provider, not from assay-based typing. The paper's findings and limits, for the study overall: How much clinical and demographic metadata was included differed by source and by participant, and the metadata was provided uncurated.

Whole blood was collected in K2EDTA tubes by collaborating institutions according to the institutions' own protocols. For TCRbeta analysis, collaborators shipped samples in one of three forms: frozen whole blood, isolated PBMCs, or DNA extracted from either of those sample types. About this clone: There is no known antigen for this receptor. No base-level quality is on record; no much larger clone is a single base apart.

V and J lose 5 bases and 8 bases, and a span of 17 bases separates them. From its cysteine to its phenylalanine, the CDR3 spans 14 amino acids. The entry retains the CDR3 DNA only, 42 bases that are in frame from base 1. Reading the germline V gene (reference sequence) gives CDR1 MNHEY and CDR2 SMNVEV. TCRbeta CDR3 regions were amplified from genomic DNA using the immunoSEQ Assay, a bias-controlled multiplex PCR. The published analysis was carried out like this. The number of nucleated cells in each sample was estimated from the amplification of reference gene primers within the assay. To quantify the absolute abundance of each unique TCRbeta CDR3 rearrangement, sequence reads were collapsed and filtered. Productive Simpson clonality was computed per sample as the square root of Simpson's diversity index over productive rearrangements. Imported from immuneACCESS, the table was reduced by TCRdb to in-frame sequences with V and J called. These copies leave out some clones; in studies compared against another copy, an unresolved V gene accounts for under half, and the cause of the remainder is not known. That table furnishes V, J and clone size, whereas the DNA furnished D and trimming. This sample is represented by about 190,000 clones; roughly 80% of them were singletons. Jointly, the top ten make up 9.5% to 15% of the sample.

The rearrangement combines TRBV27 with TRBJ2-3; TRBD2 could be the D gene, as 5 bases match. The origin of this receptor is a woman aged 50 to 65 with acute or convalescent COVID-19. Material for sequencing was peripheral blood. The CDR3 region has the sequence CASSPVSVASTQYF. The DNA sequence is TGTGCCAGCAGTCCCGTATCTGTAGCGTCTACGCAGTATTTT.